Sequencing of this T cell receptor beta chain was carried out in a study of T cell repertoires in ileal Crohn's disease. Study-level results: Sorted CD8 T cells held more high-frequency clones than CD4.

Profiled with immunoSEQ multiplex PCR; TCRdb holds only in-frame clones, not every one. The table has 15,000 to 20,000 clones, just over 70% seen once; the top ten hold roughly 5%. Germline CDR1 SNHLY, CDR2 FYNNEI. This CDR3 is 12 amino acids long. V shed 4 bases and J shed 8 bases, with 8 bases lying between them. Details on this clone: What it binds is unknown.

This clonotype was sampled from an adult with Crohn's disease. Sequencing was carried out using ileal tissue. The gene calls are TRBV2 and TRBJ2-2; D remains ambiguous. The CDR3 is CASSAWAGELFF. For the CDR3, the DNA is TGTGCCAGCAGTGCTTGGGCGGGGGAGCTGTTTTTT.